The next 26 T cell receptor beta chains were all read from a single sample in a study of blood T cell repertoires in COVID-19. Assay used: immunoSEQ multiplex PCR; TCRdb lists only in-frame clones, some missing. This sample carries 150,000 to 200,000 clones, around 83% of them seen once, and the ten largest clones take roughly 5%. Sequenced input: peripheral blood. These receptors were obtained from a woman aged 50 to 60 with COVID-19, enrolled during active disease.

This chain uses TRBV12-3 or TRBV12-4 with TRBJ2-5; D gene unclear. V dropped 7 bases and J dropped 2 bases, with 11 bases sitting between them. CDR3 length equals 13 residues. In DNA form, the CDR3 reads TGTGCCAGCACCCTCCTCGGTCAAGAGACCCAGTACTTC. It translates to CASTLLGQETQYF.

The gene calls are TRBV30 and TRBJ1-5; unclear D gene. Germline loops: CDR1 GTSNPN, CDR2 SVGIG (reference sequence). The V end was cut by 0 bases, the J end by 0 bases, with 6 bases between. The CDR3 totals 14 residues. The CDR3 here is CAWSVSLSNQPQHF. The CDR3 DNA follows: TGTGCCTGGAGTGTAAGCCTTAGCAATCAGCCCCAGCATTTT. Looking up the rest from reference TRBV30 and TRBJ1-5 gives the full variable domain: SQTIHQWPATLVQPVGSPLSLECTVEGTSNPNLYWYRQAAGRGLQLLFYSVGIGQISSEVPQNLSASRPQDRQFILSSKKLLLSDSGFYLCAWSVSLSNQPQHFGDGTRLSIL.

The V call is TRBV5-4, the J call TRBJ1-4; no definite D call. The CDR3 is 16 amino acids. The germline gives CDR1 SGHNT, CDR2 YYREEE (reference sequence). Trimming took 0 bases from V and 0 from J, leaving 9 bases between them. CDR3 nucleotide sequence: TGTGCCAGCAGCTTGGAGAGCGGGACAACTAATGAAAAACTGTTTTTT. It is translated as CASSLESGTTNEKLFF.

The chain is built from TRBV5-1 and TRBJ2-5; D is possibly TRBD2 (5 bases). The CDR3 consists of 15 residues. CDR1 is SGHRS and CDR2 is YFSETQ in the germline V gene. Trimming left V 3 bases short and J 2 bases short, with 14 bases between. CDR3 amino acids: CASSSRFGIQETQYF. CDR3 bases: TGCGCCAGCAGCTCCCGGTTCGGGATTCAAGAGACCCAGTACTTC.

With regard to this clone: Different DNA sequences within this sample yield the same CDR3. The chain employs TRBV6-2 or TRBV6-3 and TRBJ2-7, with D possibly TRBD2 on 6 matching bases. The ends were cut back, 3 bases at V and 1 base at J, with 7 bases in the middle. The germline V gene has CDR1 MNHEY and CDR2 SVGEGT. The CDR3 extends over 13 amino acids. DNA for the CDR3: TGTGCCAGCAGTTATCGGGGGTCCTACGAGCAGTACTTC. Residues: CASSYRGSYEQYF.

This rearrangement joins TRBV11-3 to TRBJ2-2; 8 bases are shared with TRBD1. Germline-derived CDR1 and CDR2 are SGHNT and YENEEA. This CDR3 region has 18 residues. V trimming: 5 bases; J trimming: 3 bases; junction bases outside the gene matches: 14. The CDR3 DNA is TGTGCCAGCAGCAAAACCTCGACAGGGGACTTGGACACCGGGGAGCTGTTTTTT. The encoded protein is CASSKTSTGDLDTGELFF.

The J gene is TRBJ1-5, the V gene TRBV9, with 7 positions matching TRBD1. CDR3 length: 15 residues. Germline V lookup: CDR1 SGDLS, CDR2 YYNGEE. After removal of 0 bases from V and 4 bases from J, the junction contained 4 bases not matched to a gene. CDR3 residues: CASSVVWDRNQPQHF. CDR3 DNA: TGTGCCAGCAGCGTAGTATGGGACAGAAATCAGCCCCAGCATTTT. Based on the CDR3 plus reference TRBV9 and TRBJ1-5, the full variable domain is DSGVTQTPKHLITATGQRVTLRCSPRSGDLSVYWYQQSLDQGLQFLIQYYNGEERAKGNILERFSAQQFPDLHSELNLSSLELGDSALYFCASSVVWDRNQPQHFGDGTRLSIL.

The chain recombines TRBV7-2 with TRBJ2-7; the D gene is possibly TRBD2 (6 bases). V lost 5 bases, J lost 1 base, and 12 bases lay in between. Germline CDR1 and CDR2: SGHTA and FQGNSA. The CDR3 contains 14 residues. The CDR3 DNA sequence: TGTGCCAGCAGCCCTGGACGGGAGTCCTACGAGCAGTACTTC. Translating it yields CASSPGRESYEQYF.

The genes are TRBV5-1 and TRBJ2-7; perhaps TRBD1 as D (5 bases). CDR1 is SGHRS and CDR2 is YFSETQ in the germline V gene. V was shortened by 1 base and J by 0 bases, with 5 bases between the two germline ends. This CDR3 has 13 amino acids. Here the CDR3 DNA reads TGCGCCAGCAGCTTGCAGGGCTCCTACGAGCAGTACTTC. Translating it yields CASSLQGSYEQYF.

The chain employs TRBV20-1 and TRBJ2-3; D unresolved. The germline CDR1 and CDR2 sequences are DFQATT and SNEGSKA (reference sequence). With 3 bases removed from V and 6 bases from J, the gap between germline ends came to 10 bases. CDR3 length equals 12 residues. CDR3 in amino acids: CSASPVRDTQYF. CDR3 nucleotide sequence: TGCAGTGCTAGTCCGGTGCGGGATACGCAGTATTTT.

This clone was detected once. This sequence joins TRBV6-2 or TRBV6-3 and TRBJ1-2; 9 positions match TRBD1. The ends lost 5 bases at V and 3 bases at J; junction bases unmatched: 13. Germline assignment: CDR1 MNHEY and CDR2 SVGEGT. The CDR3 loop spans 17 amino acids. The CDR3 loop is CASSPAGTGSMHYGYTF. The CDR3 coding sequence is TGTGCCAGCAGTCCGGCCGGGACAGGGTCGATGCACTATGGCTACACCTTC.

The gene calls are TRBV10-3 and TRBJ2-2; D gene unclear. This CDR3 is built from 12 residues. Germline V gives CDR1 ENHRY, CDR2 SYGVKD. Trimming pared 10 bases from V and 7 bases from J, leaving 13 bases between. The CDR3 coding sequence is TGTGCCACCCAGTTCAATATCGGGGAGCTGTTTTTT. Translated, it gives CATQFNIGELFF.

The rearrangement links TRBV5-8 to TRBJ1-2; D perhaps matches TRBD1 (5 bases). CDR1 and CDR2 from the germline V gene are SGHTS and YDEGEE. This CDR3 is 14 amino acids long. Trimming removed 5 bases at V and 4 bases at J, with 15 bases between. The CDR3 region has the DNA TGTGCCAGCAGACCGCGGGACTCGGGCTATGGCTACACCTTC. Amino acids: CASRPRDSGYGYTF.

The gene calls are TRBV4-1 and TRBJ2-1, with D uncertain. Trimming cost V 3 bases and J 8 bases, with 14 bases left between them. The CDR3 is 14 amino acids. Germline loops: CDR1 MGHRA, CDR2 YSYEKL. CDR3 amino acids: CASSHPISSHEQFF. Written as DNA, the CDR3 is TGCGCCAGCAGCCACCCTATAAGTTCGCATGAGCAGTTCTTC.

The CDR3 coding sequence is TGTGCCAGCAGTTTACGGAGTACGTTAGCGGGGGGGACCCAGGAGACCCAGTACTTC. It is translated as CASSLRSTLAGGTQETQYF. V usage is TRBV27 and J usage is TRBJ2-5; 11 nucleotides line up with TRBD2. Germline-derived CDR1 and CDR2 are MNHEY and SMNVEV (reference sequence). The CDR3 extends over 19 amino acids. The V segment lost 2 bases and the J segment 5 bases; nucleotides outside the gene matches: 16.

This chain links TRBV6-6 with TRBJ1-5, with 12 bases matching TRBD1. Germline V gives CDR1 MNHNY, CDR2 SVGAGI (reference sequence). J was trimmed by 6 bases and V by 5 bases; bases with no gene match: 14. This CDR3 has 18 amino acids. CDR3 in DNA: TGTGCCAGCAGTCCCCCGGGACAGGGGGCCGCCGGGGGTCAGCCCCAGCATTTT. Protein product: CASSPPGQGAAGGQPQHF.

V is TRBV13 and J is TRBJ2-7; TRBD1 matches at 7 bases. The ends lost 3 bases at V and 1 base at J; junction bases unmatched: 3. CDR1 is PRHDT and CDR2 is FYEKMQ in the germline V gene (reference sequence). The CDR3 sequence is 14 residues long. CDR3 protein: CASSFRTGSYEQYF. The CDR3 DNA reads TGTGCCAGCAGCTTCCGGACAGGATCCTACGAGCAGTACTTC.

This sequence joins TRBV18 and TRBJ1-1; TRBD1 might be the D (5 bases). CDR1 and CDR2 (germline): KGHSH, LQKENI. V was clipped by 3 bases and J by 0 bases, with 8 bases between them. This CDR3 spans 14 amino acids. The CDR3 sequence is CASSPGAVNTEAFF. CDR3 nucleotide sequence: TGTGCCAGCTCACCTGGGGCGGTGAACACTGAAGCTTTCTTT.

The chain links TRBV5-1 to TRBJ1-1, with 7 bases fitting TRBD1. In germline, CDR1 is SGHRS, CDR2 YFSETQ. The CDR3 contains 14 residues. Unmatched junction bases numbered 8, after V lost 4 bases and J lost 5 bases. CDR3 DNA: TGCGCCAGCAGCCAGGGACAGTTGGGGACTGAAGCTTTCTTT. It encodes CASSQGQLGTEAFF.

The chain has TRBV14 and TRBJ2-7; 7 bases are shared with TRBD1. The CDR3 has 15 amino acids. V was pared by 4 bases and J by 6 bases, with 12 bases of the junction left unmatched. The germline gives CDR1 SGHDN, CDR2 FVKESK. CDR3 sequence reads: CASSRLTGSPGEQYF. As DNA, the CDR3 is TGTGCCAGCAGCCGTCTGACAGGGAGCCCTGGCGAGCAGTACTTC. Full variable domain (outside the CDR3, taken from reference TRBV14 and TRBJ2-7): EAGVTQFPSHSVIEKGQTVTLRCDPISGHDNLYWYRRVMGKEIKFLLHFVKESKQDESGMPNNRFLAERTGGTYSTLKVQPAELEDSGVYFCASSRLTGSPGEQYFGPGTRLTVT.

The chain is built from TRBV30 and TRBJ2-5; no reliable D call. V shed 0 bases and J shed 1 base, with 9 bases lying between them. The CDR3 contains 14 residues. Per the germline V gene, CDR1 is GTSNPN and CDR2 is SVGIG (reference sequence). The CDR3 is CAWSVSVLQETQYF. In DNA form, the CDR3 reads TGTGCCTGGAGTGTATCCGTACTCCAAGAGACCCAGTACTTC.

V and J are TRBV12-5 and TRBJ2-5; no reliable D call. This CDR3 region has 13 residues. V was pared by 1 base and J by 2 bases, with 5 bases between. CDR1 and CDR2 (germline): LGHNT, FRNRAP. This CDR3 reads CASGLALQETQYF. The CDR3 DNA reads TGTGCTAGTGGTTTGGCCCTACAAGAGACCCAGTACTTC.

The chain has TRBV4-2 and TRBJ2-5; TRBD2 aligns across 11 bases. Germline-derived CDR1 and CDR2 are LGHNA and YNFKEQ. This CDR3 is built from 15 residues. Unmatched junction bases numbered 3, after V lost 1 base and J lost 5 bases. The CDR3 protein is CASSQVAGGGETQYF. CDR3 in DNA: TGTGCCAGCAGCCAAGTAGCGGGGGGGGGTGAGACCCAGTACTTC.

The chain uses TRBV4-1 and TRBJ2-7; unclear D gene. V was trimmed by 1 base and J by 2 bases, leaving 9 bases between them. The germline V gene encodes CDR1 MGHRA and CDR2 YSYEKL. The CDR3 has 14 amino acids. CDR3 nucleotide sequence: TGCGCCAGCAGCCAAGGCGGCAGTCCCTACGAGCAGTACTTC. It specifies CASSQGGSPYEQYF.

The CDR3 sequence: CASSLLGTGGETQYF. CDR3 nucleotide sequence: TGTGCCAGCAGCTTACTGGGGACAGGGGGGGAGACCCAGTACTTC. The rearrangement uses TRBV7-2 and TRBJ2-5; 11 bases align to TRBD1. The CDR3 contains 15 residues. V gave up 2 bases and J gave up 5 bases; unmatched junction bases: 4. Germline V gene data show CDR1 as SGHTA and CDR2 as FQGNSA.

The chain joins TRBV5-6 to TRBJ2-1; D remains unclear. The CDR3 spans 15 residues. The germline V gene encodes CDR1 SGHDT and CDR2 YYEEEE. Trimming cost V 0 bases and J 0 bases, with 7 bases left between them. The DNA of the CDR3 is TGTGCCAGCAGCTTGGGCCGTAGCTCCTACAATGAGCAGTTCTTC. Translation: CASSLGRSSYNEQFF.